These T cell receptor beta chains were read from a single sample in a study of blood T cell repertoires in COVID-19. The method was immunoSEQ multiplex PCR; TCRdb's version includes in-frame clones alone and lacks a portion of them. This sample has 88,000 or so clones; over 70% occur once, and the top ten carry about 4.5%. Sequenced input: peripheral blood. The origin of the receptors is a man between 60 and 70 years old with acute or convalescent COVID-19. CDR3s leave out the opening cysteine and the closing phenylalanine or tryptophan. A D gene is named only where the DNA matches it firmly.

J	V	D	CDR3
TRBJ1-6	TRBV7-8	TRBD1	ASSLTGGQGFSPLH
TRBJ2-2	TRBV28	.	ASQAWAAGNTGELF
TRBJ1-4	TRBV11-2	.	ASSPTSGAAEKLF
TRBJ2-1	TRBV7-9	TRBD1	ASSARDRAF
TRBJ2-3	TRBV6-4	TRBD2	ASSAVSGGATDTQY
TRBJ2-3	TRBV5-1	.	ASSFSEPTDTQY
TRBJ1-1	TRBV18	.	ASSLMNTEAF
TRBJ2-3	TRBV5-1	TRBD2	ASSGTSGMPIDTQY
TRBJ1-5	TRBV6-2/TRBV6-3	.	ASSGDSGTPLVGNQPQH
TRBJ2-5	TRBV25-1	.	ASSETSVLQTQY
TRBJ2-7	TRBV28	.	ASSSPGDSYEQY
TRBJ2-7	TRBV28	.	ASSLAVSSYEQY
TRBJ1-3	TRBV18	.	ASSPPAVSGNTIY
TRBJ2-1	TRBV25-1	TRBD2	ASSDHSGGSNEQF
TRBJ1-1	TRBV7-3	.	ASSLSRLGSTEAF
TRBJ2-5	TRBV14	TRBD2	ASSPWRGGWETQY
TRBJ2-5	TRBV4-1	TRBD2	ASSQTSGGQKETQY
TRBJ2-3	TRBV6-6	TRBD1	ASSKYYSRSRDRVGADTQY